The TCR beta chain described here comes from a study of shared clonotypes between healthy human individuals. The study's findings and limits: Sorted-subset sequencing was shown by rarefaction to be incomplete despite large depth. Apart from blood, nothing was sampled; tissue repertoires likely differ.

The germline V gene encodes CDR1 LNHNV and CDR2 YYDKDF (reference sequence). CDR3 length: 11 residues. V lost 0 bases, J lost 11 bases, and 7 bases lay in between. TCRdb's table, derived via immunoSEQ multiplex PCR, lists solely in-frame clones and lacks some. The sample lists under 1,900,000 clones; about 98.5% were seen once. As concerns this clone: Its target is not known.

The chain links TRBV15 to TRBJ1-2, with D possibly TRBD1 on 5 matching bases. This sequence originates from a man aged 25 to 40 in good health. Sequencing used naive CD4+ T cells sorted from blood. Specified subset: CD45RA+ positively selected. Here the CDR3 reads CATSREAGYTF. CDR3 coding DNA: TGTGCCACCAGCAGAGAGGCAGGGTACACCTTC.